The 16 T cell receptor beta chains reported below all come from one sample, sequenced in a study of T-cell memory formation after mild COVID-19. Via MiXCR, TCRdb re-called the 5' RACE reads, giving one row per CDR3 protein. The sample consists of 300,000 to 350,000 distinct CDR3 sequences, under 15% of them appearing once. The sample was PBMCs or a T cell subset sorted from them (not recorded which). The receptor set was obtained from a man aged 18 to 29 who had mild COVID-19 (a few samples of this study predate the infection). Cell type and time point are not known.

The rearrangement links TRBV20-1 to TRBJ2-3, with a possible D match to TRBD2 (7 bases). This CDR3 spans 14 amino acids. CDR1 is DFQATT and CDR2 is SNEGSKA in the germline V gene (reference sequence). The V and J ends lost 6 bases and 6 bases respectively, with 19 bases between them. The CDR3 sequence: CSARVGGAPDTQYF. CDR3 sequence (DNA): TGCAGTGCCAGGGTGGGGGGGGCCCCGGATACGCAGTATTTT.

This clonotype was seen a handful of times. The chain uses TRBV7-9 and TRBJ2-5; TRBD2 aligns across 7 bases. Germline V CDR1 and CDR2: SEHNR, FQNEAQ (reference sequence). CDR3 length: 16 amino acids. V was clipped by 4 bases and J by 1 base; unmatched bases: 9. The CDR3 region has the DNA TGTGCCAGCAGCTCCCCGTTGGGCGGGGGCCAAGAGACCCAGTACTTC. Translation: CASSSPLGGGQETQYF. Full variable domain (rest looked up from reference TRBV7-9 and TRBJ2-5): DTGVSQNPRHKITKRGQNVTFRCDPISEHNRLYWYRQTLGQGPEFLTYFQNEAQLEKSRLLSDRFSAERPKGSFSTLEIQRTEQGDSAMYLCASSSPLGGGQETQYFGPGTRLLVL.

The chain joins TRBV20-1 to TRBJ2-7, with TRBD2 matching 9 bases. The CDR3 is made up of 13 amino acids. The V and J ends lost 4 bases and 4 bases, in that order; junction bases with no gene match: 5. CDR1 and CDR2 from the germline V gene are DFQATT and SNEGSKA (reference sequence). Written as DNA, the CDR3 is TGCAGTGCTACGGCTAGCGGGGTTTACGAGCAGTACGTC. Translated: CSATASGVYEQYV.

In this sample, this clonotype turned up a few times. The genes are TRBV14 and TRBJ2-3, with 7 bases identical to TRBD1. Looked up from germline, CDR1 is SGHDN and CDR2 is FVKESK. J was trimmed by 4 bases and V by 1 base; bases with no gene match: 5. The CDR3 contains 15 residues. CDR3 bases: TGTGCCAGCAGCCAAGCTTACAGGGGCTCAGATACGCAGTATTTT. Residues: CASSQAYRGSDTQYF. Full variable domain (rest looked up from reference TRBV14 and TRBJ2-3): EAGVTQFPSHSVIEKGQTVTLRCDPISGHDNLYWYRRVMGKEIKFLLHFVKESKQDESGMPNNRFLAERTGGTYSTLKVQPAELEDSGVYFCASSQAYRGSDTQYFGPGTRLTVL.

The V gene is TRBV6-5, the J gene TRBJ1-6; D ambiguous. Germline-derived CDR1 and CDR2 are MNHEY and SVGAGI. Trimming took off 3 bases at V and 0 bases at J, with 9 bases between the two ends. The CDR3 is 16 residues long. The CDR3 reads CASSYRPDSYNSPLHF. DNA for the CDR3: TGTGCCAGCAGTTATAGACCCGACTCCTATAATTCACCCCTCCACTTT.

This clonotype was found many times. J is TRBJ2-2 and V is TRBV5-1; 10 bases align to TRBD2. The CDR3 has 16 amino acids. Germline V gene lookup returns CDR1 SGHRS and CDR2 YFSETQ. The trim removed 1 base at V and 3 bases at J, leaving 3 bases unmatched. As DNA, the CDR3 is TGCGCCAGCAGCTTGAATCTAGCGGGGGACACCGGGGAGCTGTTTTTT. Residues: CASSLNLAGDTGELFF.

V is TRBV18 and J is TRBJ1-6, with D possibly TRBD1 on 6 matching bases. The V gene's germline CDR1 is KGHSH and CDR2 LQKENI. This CDR3 comprises 14 residues. Trimming left V 3 bases short and J 14 bases short, with 17 bases between. CDR3 nucleotide sequence: TGTGCCAGCTCACCGACAGGTGATCGTGTGGCCCTCCACTTT. It specifies CASSPTGDRVALHF. Combining the CDR3 with reference TRBV18 and TRBJ1-6 gives the whole variable domain NAGVMQNPRHLVRRRGQEARLRCSPMKGHSHVYWYRQLPEEGLKFMVYLQKENIIDESGMPKERFSAEFPKEGPSILRIQQVVRGDSAAYFCASSPTGDRVALHFGNGTRLTVT.

The chain recombines TRBV5-6 with TRBJ2-7, with 7 bases lining up with TRBD1. This CDR3 spans 14 amino acids. Germline V lookup: CDR1 SGHDT, CDR2 YYEEEE. After removal of 4 bases from V and 2 bases from J, the junction contained 6 bases not matched to a gene. The CDR3 DNA reads TGTGCCAGCAGCATCCGGGACAGAGCCTACGAGCAGTACGTC. It translates to CASSIRDRAYEQYV.

This clonotype was picked up a small number of times. The chain couples TRBV12-3 or TRBV12-4 to TRBJ1-3; no firm D call. The CDR3 covers 13 residues. V lost 6 bases and J 0 bases, leaving 6 bases between the germline ends. This CDR3 reads CASRWLSGNTIYF. The DNA for the CDR3 is TGTGCCAGCAGGTGGCTCTCTGGAAACACCATATATTTT.

There are a few counts of this clonotype. The V call is TRBV7-9, the J call TRBJ2-5; 7 nucleotides agree with TRBD2. This CDR3 contains 13 residues. CDR1 is SEHNR and CDR2 is FQNEAQ in the germline V gene (reference sequence). Unmatched junction bases numbered 6, after V lost 7 bases and J lost 4 bases. CDR3 sequence reads: CASTGAGTETQYF. The CDR3 region has the DNA TGTGCCAGCACCGGAGCGGGGACAGAGACCCAGTACTTC.

The CDR3 coding sequence is TGTGCCAGCAGCCCAAACAGCCCCGGACAGGGGGCGGAGGAGCAGTTCTTC. The encoded protein is CASSPNSPGQGAEEQFF. The V and J genes are TRBV7-3 and TRBJ2-1; TRBD1 matches at 11 bases. Germline-derived CDR1 and CDR2 are SGHTA and FQGTGA. J lost 10 bases, V lost 5 bases, and 16 bases had no gene match. The CDR3 loop spans 17 amino acids.

The rearrangement uses TRBV11-2 and TRBJ2-7, with TRBD1 identical over 8 bases. V shed 6 bases, J shed 1 base, and the junction held 8 bases outside the gene matches. Germline CDR1 is SGHAT and CDR2 is FQNNGV. This CDR3 has 15 residues. CDR3 DNA: TGTGCCAGCAGAACTCCCGGGACAGGTTCCTACGAGCAGTACTTC. This sequence encodes CASRTPGTGSYEQYF.

The rearrangement uses TRBV7-2 and TRBJ1-6; the D gene is possibly TRBD1 (6 bases). The ends were cut back, 1 base at V and 11 bases at J, with 18 bases in the middle. Germline values: CDR1 SGHTA, CDR2 FQGNSA. The length of the CDR3 is 16 residues. The CDR3 bases are TGTGCCAGCAGCTTAGAGGGAGGGGGAAGGAGGACACCCCTCCACTTT. It yields the protein CASSLEGGGRRTPLHF. Complete variable domain (other parts from reference TRBV7-2 and TRBJ1-6): GAGVSQSPSNKVTEKGKDVELRCDPISGHTALYWYRQSLGQGLEFLIYFQGNSAPDKSGLPSDRFSAERTGGSVSTLTIQRTQQEDSAVYLCASSLEGGGRRTPLHFGNGTRLTVT.

The J gene is TRBJ2-7, the V gene TRBV5-1; D remains ambiguous. Trimming pared 4 bases from V and 0 bases from J, leaving 14 bases between. This CDR3 is built from 15 residues. Germline CDR1 is SGHRS and CDR2 is YFSETQ. The CDR3: CASSDAFGGSYEQYF. In nucleotides, the CDR3 is TGCGCCAGCAGCGATGCCTTCGGCGGCTCCTACGAGCAGTACTTC.

The chain employs TRBV20-1 and TRBJ2-3; 8 bases align to TRBD2. Germline V lookup: CDR1 DFQATT, CDR2 SNEGSKA (reference sequence). V was clipped by 3 bases and J by 5 bases; unmatched bases: 10. CDR3 length: 15 amino acids. The DNA of the CDR3 is TGCAGTGCTAGCCGGTCAGCGGGGGTAATAGATACGCAGTATTTT. Encoded protein: CSASRSAGVIDTQYF.

Only a few counts were recorded for this clonotype. The chain links TRBV6-6 to TRBJ1-1; perhaps TRBD1 as D (5 bases). Germline CDR1 MNHNY, CDR2 SVGAGI (reference sequence). Trimming shortened V by 2 bases and J by 0 bases, and 13 bases separated the two germline ends. The CDR3 has 16 amino acids. The CDR3: CASSYPGRRLNTEAFF. The CDR3 coding sequence is TGTGCCAGCAGTTACCCGGGACGGAGACTGAACACTGAAGCTTTCTTT.